This TCR beta chain was captured by sequencing in a study of control samples from healthy donors and cancer patients. The CDR3 sequence is 15 residues long. The V end was cut by 5 bases, the J end by 3 bases, with 17 bases between. Germline CDR1 MNHEY, CDR2 SMNVEV (reference sequence). Here immunoSEQ multiplex PCR was the method, and the copy in TCRdb shows in-frame clones only, minus some. The sample holds tens of thousands of clones, less than 90% seen once. The sequence came from a woman in her 70s in good health. The V call is TRBV27, the J call TRBJ2-7, with D perhaps TRBD2 (6 bases). Sequencing was done on a sample of blood. This CDR3 reads CASSPRGTVNYEQYF. The CDR3 DNA sequence: TGTGCCAGCAGTCCCCGGGGGACGGTCAACTACGAGCAGTACTTC.